The 14 T cell receptor beta chains presented below share a single source sample, sequenced in a study of regulatory T cells in long-lasting Graves disease. The time point denotes: persistent/refractory GD, antithyroid drugs over 5 years with positive TRAb. Extracted PBMC RNA gave rise to the TCR library. Investigators prepared the TCR beta libraries by applying iRepertoire HTBI primers and Arm-PCR of CDR3 regions. TCRdb independently ran MiXCR on the multiplex PCR reads; one entry per CDR3 protein. Of 300,000 to 350,000 distinct CDR3 sequences in the sample, 15% to 20% are singletons; the top ten hold about 29%. The starting material was peripheral blood mononuclear cells (PBMCs), obtained when the disease was refractory, from a patient treated with antithyroid drugs. The receptor set was obtained from a female donor with Graves disease.

The chain uses TRBV12-3 or TRBV12-4 and TRBJ2-2, with 12 bases that match TRBD2. This CDR3 is 18 amino acids long. Losses at the gene ends were 5 bases for V and 5 bases for J; bases not matched to a gene: 12. CDR3 residues: CASSPRGGTSGGTGELFF. The CDR3 DNA reads as TGTGCCAGCAGTCCCAGGGGGGGAACTAGCGGGGGGACCGGGGAGCTGTTTTTT.

At least ten counts were recorded for this clonotype. The chain employs TRBV7-2 and TRBJ1-5; D gene unclear. Germline V gene lookup returns CDR1 SGHTA and CDR2 FQGNSA. CDR3 length: 16 amino acids. The V end was cut by 4 bases, the J end by 2 bases, with 15 bases between. The CDR3 DNA is TGTGCCAGCAGCTCGGTCCTAGGTGGGCGCAATCAGCCCCAGCATTTT. It translates to CASSSVLGGRNQPQHF.

The genes are TRBV19 and TRBJ2-7; 9 bases are a match to TRBD2. The CDR3 loop spans 15 amino acids. Germline CDR1 reads LNHDA; CDR2 reads SQIVND (reference sequence). Germline trimming cut 4 bases from V and 7 bases from J; bases unmatched to any gene: 11. The CDR3 loop is CASSNKLAGEREQYF. The CDR3, as DNA: TGTGCCAGTAGTAACAAGTTAGCGGGGGAAAGAGAGCAGTACTTC.

The table lists this clonotype with many counts. The rearrangement links TRBV3-1 to TRBJ2-2; the match to TRBD2 covers 13 bases. Germline V gene lookup returns CDR1 LGHDT and CDR2 YNNKEL (reference sequence). The CDR3 is made up of 15 amino acids. Trimming at V came to 5 bases and at J to 4 bases, leaving 1 base not matched to a gene. CDR3 in DNA: TGTGCCAGCAGCGGGACTAGCGGGACCACCGGGGAGCTGTTTTTT. Protein: CASSGTSGTTGELFF.

In its sample, this clonotype was seen a few times. V and J are TRBV6-2 or TRBV6-3 and TRBJ1-4; 12 bases line up with TRBD1. The ends lost 5 bases at V and 8 bases at J; junction bases unmatched: 12. Germline CDR1 MNHEY, CDR2 SVGEGT. The CDR3 runs to 17 residues. The CDR3 here is CASSNIRRDRGREKLFF. The CDR3 DNA sequence: TGTGCCAGCAGTAATATAAGGCGGGACAGGGGGCGGGAAAAACTGTTTTTT.

Comment on this clonotype: A much larger clone sits a single nucleotide away, making a read error possible. This rearrangement joins TRBV29-1 to TRBJ1-2, with TRBD1 matching 11 bases. Looked up from germline, CDR1 is SQVTM and CDR2 is ANQGSEA. The V gene end was trimmed by 7 bases and the J gene end by 4 bases; junction bases not matched to a gene: 11. The length of the CDR3 is 15 residues. For the CDR3, the DNA is TGCAGCGCCCTAAGGACAGGGGGCTCAATCTATGGCTACACCTTC. Encoded protein: CSALRTGGSIYGYTF.

This clonotype showed up just a few times. This may arise from a read error, as a much more abundant clone is one base away. This chain connects TRBV12-3 or TRBV12-4 to TRBJ1-6; the D gene is possibly TRBD1 (5 bases). Deletions cut 5 bases from V and 17 bases from J, with 25 bases between. The CDR3 has 15 amino acids. The CDR3 spells CASSLDTGSGEGIHF. In DNA form, the CDR3 reads TGTGCCAGCAGTCTGGACACAGGCTCGGGTGAAGGTATCCACTTT.

Points on this clonotype: A junction end diverges from the germline sequence, so it may reflect a read error. This rearrangement joins TRBV20-1 to TRBJ2-1; D is tentatively TRBD1 or TRBD2 (5 bases each). The CDR3 runs 11 residues. Germline CDR1 DFQATT, CDR2 SNEGSKA (reference sequence). The DNA of the CDR3 is TGCAGTGGGGGGTCCTACAATGAGCAATTCTTC. Its translation: CSGGSYNEQFF.

This clonotype was recorded at least ten times. This sequence joins TRBV24-1 and TRBJ1-2, with a tentative D call TRBD1 (5 bases). CDR1 and CDR2 (germline): KGHDR, SFDVKD. This CDR3 spans 14 amino acids. V gave up 7 bases and J gave up 5 bases, with 16 bases separating them. The CDR3 sequence: CATSNRTELYGYTF. The CDR3 DNA reads as TGTGCCACCAGCAACAGGACGGAATTATATGGCTACACCTTC.

The chain has TRBV7-9 and TRBJ2-7; D is perhaps TRBD1 (6 bases). The germline V and J ends were trimmed by 5 bases and 3 bases, with 17 bases remaining between them. Germline CDR1 and CDR2: SEHNR and FQNEAQ (reference sequence). There are 15 residues in the CDR3. CDR3 sequence reads: CASSPRQGFSYEQYF. The CDR3 bases are TGTGCCAGCAGCCCACGGCAGGGGTTTAGCTACGAGCAGTACTTC. Full variable domain (outside the CDR3, taken from reference TRBV7-9 and TRBJ2-7): DTGVSQNPRHKITKRGQNVTFRCDPISEHNRLYWYRQTLGQGPEFLTYFQNEAQLEKSRLLSDRFSAERPKGSFSTLEIQRTEQGDSAMYLCASSPRQGFSYEQYFGPGTRLTVT.

This clonotype was picked up many times. The DNA for the CDR3 is TGCAGCGGTGGAGGGGGAGGAGAGACCCAGTACTTC. Protein sequence: CSGGGGGETQYF. The chain has TRBV29-1 and TRBJ2-5; tentatively, D is TRBD1 or TRBD2 (6 bases each). Germline V gene data show CDR1 as SQVTM and CDR2 as ANQGSEA. The CDR3 has 12 residues. V was cut by 7 bases and J by 4 bases, with 13 bases left in between.

This clonotype was detected a few times. This sequence joins TRBV12-5 and TRBJ2-5; D is ambiguous. Germline CDR1 reads LGHNT; CDR2 reads FRNRAP. V was pared by 6 bases and J by 1 base, with 9 bases between. The CDR3 sequence is 13 residues long. The DNA for the CDR3 is TGTGCTAGTGGCACTTGGCCCCAAGAGACCCAGTACTTC. It yields the protein CASGTWPQETQYF.

This clonotype was seen repeatedly, ten times or more. The chain has TRBV27 and TRBJ2-2; 7 nucleotides line up with TRBD2. This CDR3 spans 16 amino acids. The ends lost 5 bases at V and 5 bases at J; junction bases unmatched: 11. Germline assignment: CDR1 MNHEY and CDR2 SMNVEV (reference sequence). In DNA, the CDR3 is TGTGCCAGCAGTCCCAGCGGGACCCTCAAAACCGGGGAGCTGTTTTTT. Translating gives CASSPSGTLKTGELFF.

This clonotype came up many times. This CDR3 reads CSEGVGETQYF. The CDR3 coding sequence is TGCAGTGAAGGGGTTGGTGAGACCCAGTACTTC. The chain joins TRBV20-1 to TRBJ2-5, with a possible D match to TRBD1 (5 bases). Trimming shortened V by 7 bases and J by 5 bases, and 11 bases separated the two germline ends. Germline V CDR1 and CDR2: DFQATT, SNEGSKA (reference sequence). There are 11 residues in the CDR3.